Sequencing of this T cell receptor (beta chain) was carried out in a study of blood T cells in healthy people across ages. Turning to the study itself: About one barcoded beta molecule per two T cells came from capture by template switching. Study results and limitations: Unsorted PBMC input precluded a conclusive naive versus antigen-experienced comparison. It was found that TCR beta diversity correlated strongly with the percentage of naive T cells. When set beside aged donors, long-lived donors presented more naive CD4+ cells and higher diversity.

PCR was performed a second time for about 6 to 11 cycles using a sample-barcoded 5' primer and a J-beta primer mix. TCRdb processed the 5' RACE reads anew with MiXCR; each CDR3 protein has one entry. The repertoire holds approximately 1.5 million distinct CDR3 sequences, with roughly 43% as singletons. Trimming cost V 2 bases and J 2 bases; bases outside gene matches: 5. Germline-derived CDR1 and CDR2 are MNHNY and SVGAGI (reference sequence). There are 16 residues in the CDR3. About this clonotype itself: Its antigen is as yet unknown.

The sequenced sample was blood. This TCR was recovered from a woman aged 18-30 years in good health. The chain joins TRBV6-6 to TRBJ2-3; TRBD2 matches at 9 bases. The CDR3 DNA reads TGTGCCAGCAGTTACGGCGGGGGGGGGACCACAGATACGCAGTATTTT. Translating it yields CASSYGGGGTTDTQYF.